The next 10 T cell receptor beta chains were all read from a single sample in a study of lung T cells in sarcoidosis with Löfgren's syndrome. TCRdb called the reads again in MiXCR, with one record for every CDR3 protein. The data show 60,000 or so distinct CDR3 sequences, approximately 22% seen once. Sequencing was done on a sample of CD4+ T cells from PBMCs. These receptors were obtained from a human donor with sarcoidosis (Löfgren's syndrome or another form), or a control subject (not recorded which).

A note on this clonotype: With a much larger clone just one base away, this may be a read error. This sequence joins TRBV28 and TRBJ1-4; 8 nucleotides line up with TRBD1. Looked up from germline, CDR1 is MDHEN and CDR2 is SYDVKM. The CDR3 is 13 amino acids. The CDR3 is CASGGQALVKLSF. CDR3 nucleotides: TGTGCCAGCGGGGGACAGGCCTTGGTAAAACTGTCTTTT.

The chain is built from TRBV19 and TRBJ1-2; D ambiguous. CDR1 LNHDA and CDR2 SQIVND come from the germline V gene (reference sequence). The CDR3 is made up of 13 amino acids. Trimming left V 3 bases short and J 0 bases short, with 5 bases between. CDR3 region: CASSMRSNYGYTF. CDR3 DNA: TGTGCCAGTAGTATGAGGTCTAACTATGGCTACACCTTC.

This clonotype has a count of ten or more. The chain combines TRBV6-1 with TRBJ2-3; maybe TRBD2 (6 bases). CDR3 length: 14 amino acids. The germline CDR1 and CDR2 sequences are MNHNS and SASEGT. Between the trimmed V and J ends, which lost 11 bases and 1 base, there was a span of 16 bases. The CDR3 loop is CAGEERGRTDTQYF. CDR3 DNA: TGTGCCGGGGAGGAGAGGGGCCGCACAGATACGCAGTATTTT.

This clonotype has more than one count but fewer than ten. The chain recombines TRBV11-1 with TRBJ2-5; 9 nucleotides line up with TRBD1. Trimming removed 7 bases from V and 3 bases from J; junction bases left unmatched: 3. Germline CDR1 reads SGHAT; CDR2 reads FQDESV (reference sequence). The CDR3 has 13 amino acids. The CDR3 DNA reads as TGTGCCAGCAACCGGGACAGGGAAGAGACCCAGTACTTC. As protein: CASNRDREETQYF.

This clonotype has at least ten counts. The rearrangement joins TRBV27 to TRBJ1-6; D unclear. V dropped 3 bases and J dropped 7 bases, with 16 bases sitting between them. This CDR3 spans 16 amino acids. CDR1 and CDR2 from the germline V gene are MNHEY and SMNVEV (reference sequence). CDR3 sequence (DNA): TGTGCCAGCAGTTTTCAGATGGACTTGAGGAATTCACCCCTCCACTTT. Amino acid sequence: CASSFQMDLRNSPLHF.

J is TRBJ2-7 and V is TRBV11-2, with a possible D match to TRBD1 (5 bases). This CDR3 is built from 15 residues. Germline V lookup: CDR1 SGHAT, CDR2 FQNNGV. Deletions cut 1 base from V and 2 bases from J, with 12 bases between. CDR3 protein: CASSLGIGQPYEQYV. CDR3 bases: TGTGCCAGCAGCTTAGGGATAGGACAACCCTACGAGCAGTACGTC.

The table lists this clonotype with many counts. This chain joins TRBV4-2 and TRBJ1-4, with 9 bases matching TRBD1. V gave up 0 bases and J gave up 6 bases; unmatched junction bases: 2. The germline gives CDR1 LGHNA, CDR2 YNFKEQ. This CDR3 has 15 residues. This CDR3 reads CASSQDGQGYEKLFF. As DNA, the CDR3 is TGTGCCAGCAGCCAAGATGGACAGGGGTATGAAAAACTGTTTTTT.

This clonotype was recorded at least ten times. The J gene is TRBJ1-1, the V gene TRBV6-2 or TRBV6-3; D gene ambiguous. The V end was cut by 2 bases, the J end by 5 bases, with 15 bases between. Germline CDR1 reads MNHEY; CDR2 reads SVGEGT. The CDR3 runs 15 residues. CDR3 nucleotide sequence: TGTGCCAGCAGTTACCCCCGATCGGCGAGAACTGAAGCTTTCTTT. Its protein product is CASSYPRSARTEAFF.

There are many counts of this clonotype. The gene calls are TRBV6-1 and TRBJ2-2; 8 positions agree with TRBD2. The germline CDR1 and CDR2 sequences are MNHNS and SASEGT. The V segment lost 9 bases and the J segment 1 base; nucleotides outside the gene matches: 10. This CDR3 spans 16 amino acids. The CDR3 sequence is CASLPAGGQNTGELFF. The CDR3 nucleotides are TGTGCCAGTTTACCGGCGGGGGGCCAGAACACCGGGGAGCTGTTTTTT.

This clonotype was detected many times. The chain employs TRBV28 and TRBJ1-5; the match to TRBD1 covers 8 bases. V gave up 7 bases and J gave up 2 bases; unmatched junction bases: 10. The length of the CDR3 is 16 residues. CDR1 is MDHEN, CDR2 SYDVKM, per germline. The CDR3 region is CASTEQGGMRNQPQHF. The CDR3 region has the DNA TGTGCCAGCACTGAACAGGGGGGAATGCGCAATCAGCCCCAGCATTTT.